This TCR beta chain was documented in a study of shared clonotypes between healthy human individuals. Overall study context: The composition of the donors was a couple of women and a few men aged 18 to 49.

To note about this clone: The antigen remains unidentified.

CD8 cells classed as naive were CD45RO-negative and positively selected for CCR7, excluding terminally differentiated effector memory CD45RA+ cells. The germline V gene has CDR1 SEHNR and CDR2 FQNEAQ (reference sequence). J gave up 3 bases and V 6 bases, and 3 bases lay outside the gene matches. The CDR3 runs 13 residues. On sorted subsets, replicate PCRs used 200 to 250 ng DNA, or 30,000 or so T cell genomes. Here immunoSEQ multiplex PCR was the method, and the copy in TCRdb shows in-frame clones only, minus some. The table lists about 2 million clones, about 95% of them singletons, with roughly 1.1% in the top ten. Study results and caveats: Rarefaction showed that sequencing of sorted subsets was incomplete (despite large depth).

The chain links TRBV7-9 to TRBJ2-3; 7 bases align to TRBD2. The receptor comes from a man between 18 and 35 years old in good health. The sequenced sample consisted of naive CD8+ T cells sorted from blood. CDR3 residues: CASSIGGTDTQYF. The CDR3 DNA reads TGTGCCAGCAGTATCGGGGGGACAGATACGCAGTATTTT.